The 4 T cell receptor beta chains reported below all come from one sample, sequenced in a study of blood T cell repertoires in COVID-19. Only in-frame clones appear in the TCRdb table, and some are missing; sequencing was by immunoSEQ multiplex PCR. The repertoire has approximately 300,000 clones, 87% of them found once; the top ten carry 5.5% to 6%. Sequencing was done on a sample of PBMCs or T cells enriched from blood (not recorded which). The receptors shown here come from a woman aged 25 to 39 who had recovered from COVID-19.

The chain carries TRBV19 and TRBJ1-5, with 7 positions matching TRBD1. The CDR3 totals 15 residues. Germline assignment: CDR1 LNHDA and CDR2 SQIVND (reference sequence). V trimming: 3 bases; J trimming: 4 bases; junction bases outside the gene matches: 6. In DNA, the CDR3 is TGTGCCAGTAGTATTTCGCAGGGGGGAAATCAGCCCCAGCATTTT. This sequence encodes CASSISQGGNQPQHF.

The genes are TRBV7-6 and TRBJ1-3, with D maybe TRBD1 (6 bases). The CDR3 sequence is 15 residues long. Looked up from germline, CDR1 is SGHVS and CDR2 is FNYEAQ. V lost 1 base and J lost 2, with 9 bases in between. The CDR3 nucleotides are TGTGCCAGCAGCTTAGGAGAGGGGGCTGGAAACACCATATATTTT. Translating gives CASSLGEGAGNTIYF. The full variable domain, rest sourced from reference TRBV7-6 and TRBJ1-3, is GAGVSQSPRYKVTKRGQDVALRCDPISGHVSLYWYRQALGQGPEFLTYFNYEAQQDKSGLPNDRFSAERPEGSISTLTIQRTEQRDSAMYRCASSLGEGAGNTIYFGEGSWLTVV.

The genes are TRBV10-3 and TRBJ1-2; the match to TRBD1 covers 10 bases. CDR3 length: 17 residues. The trim removed 4 bases at V and 8 bases at J, leaving 16 bases unmatched. The germline V gene encodes CDR1 ENHRY and CDR2 SYGVKD. This CDR3 reads CAISGIQLSGTGEGYTF. The CDR3, as DNA: TGTGCCATCAGTGGAATTCAATTATCCGGGACAGGGGAAGGCTACACCTTC.

The chain couples TRBV12-5 to TRBJ1-1; tentatively, D is TRBD1 (6 bases). V lost 1 base, J lost 4 bases, and 7 bases lay in between. Germline V lookup: CDR1 LGHNT, CDR2 FRNRAP. This CDR3 comprises 13 residues. The CDR3 loop reads CASGLGTATEAFF. The CDR3 DNA is TGTGCTAGTGGTTTGGGGACAGCCACTGAAGCTTTCTTT. Full variable domain (remainder filled in from reference TRBV12-5 and TRBJ1-1): DARVTQTPRHKVTEMGQEVTMRCQPILGHNTVFWYRQTMMQGLELLAYFRNRAPLDDSGMPKDRFSAEMPDATLATLKIQPSEPRDSAVYFCASGLGTATEAFFGQGTRLTVV.